Sequencing of this T cell receptor (beta chain) was carried out in a study of cytomegalovirus exposure and HLA in healthy donors. Findings and caveats of the study: Cytomegalovirus-associated TCR beta chains were listed, numbering 150 to 200. Confirmation in vitro established that three CMV-associated chains were specific for CMV antigens.

A note on this clone: Antigen: not known.

The CDR3 covers 16 residues. Per the germline V gene, CDR1 is MNHNS and CDR2 is SASEGT. J lost 6 bases, V lost 3 bases, and 7 bases had no gene match. TCRdb's copy holds only in-frame clones and misses some; the assay was immunoSEQ multiplex PCR. There are approximately 260,000 clones in the sample; about 90% occur only once, and 0.95% to 1.5% lies in the top ten. The sequenced sample consisted of PBMCs. V is TRBV6-1 and J is TRBJ1-4, with 10 bases identical to TRBD1. The receptor was isolated from a woman aged 25 to 39 in good health and CMV-seropositive. The CDR3 nucleotides are TGTGCCAGCAGTGAGGGGTGGACAGGGGGATATGAAAAACTGTTTTTT. As protein: CASSEGWTGGYEKLFF.